Sequencing of this T cell receptor beta chain was carried out in a study of CD8+CD57+ T cells in acquired aplastic anemia. Study results and limitations: CD8+ Simpson's diversity showed no significant patient-control difference.

All patients picked for sequencing had shown, by flow cytometry, an expansion of CD8+CD57+ cells. All patients had severe acquired aplastic anemia. This CDR3 region has 14 residues. V was trimmed by 3 bases and J by 3 bases, leaving 11 bases between them. Germline lookup yields CDR1 SGHTA and CDR2 FQGNSA. The template for TCR beta VDJ and CDR3 sequence profiling was genomic DNA. MiXCR, applied by TCRdb to the reads, yields one record per CDR3 protein. Altogether some 170,000 distinct CDR3 sequences are present, under 55% being singletons, with the ten largest covering around 1%. A note on this clonotype: As yet, its antigen is unknown.

This receptor was obtained from a human donor with aplastic anemia. The genes are TRBV7-2 and TRBJ1-1; possible D gene TRBD1, 5 bases. Sequencing was carried out using sorted CD4+, CD8+, or CD8+CD57+ T cells (not recorded which) from PBMCs. The CDR3 region is CASSFGDGYTEAFF. The CDR3 DNA follows: TGTGCCAGCAGCTTTGGGGACGGGTACACTGAAGCTTTCTTT.